This TCR beta chain is from a study of T cells in tumors and immune-related adverse events (dated by TCRdb to the early 2020s). This clone occurred once. Its binding antigen is unknown. The input lacks base qualities; no much larger clone sits a single base away. Via the germline V gene, CDR1 is MNHNS and CDR2 SASEGT. The junction carries 11 bases between V and J, which are trimmed by 6 bases and 0 bases respectively. From its cysteine to its phenylalanine, the CDR3 spans 15 amino acids. Only CDR3 DNA is held: 45 bases, read in frame from base 1. The treatment or condition label here, explained by the study, means: nivolumab (PD-1 blockade) given before sampling. The DNeasy Blood and Tissue Kit was used to extract DNA from the formalin-fixed paraffin-embedded specimens. The TCR beta locus was amplified and sequenced with the immunoSEQ assay, yielding bulk TCR Vbeta CDR3 data. Turning to the authors' computational methods: Non-productive CDR3s, sequences shorter than 7 amino acids, and those not starting with C or ending with F/W were excluded. Analysis was restricted to specimens with at least 1000 reads, and clonotypes were defined at the amino acid level. Clonality was calculated as 1 minus Pielou's evenness. Library sizes were equalized by abundance-weighted random subsampling with replacement, repeated 100 times to report 95% confidence intervals. The Morisita overlap index was used to quantify repertoire overlap, and the top 40 clones in each specimen were examined for overlap with the irAE. The clones in this table, taken by TCRdb from immuneACCESS, are in-frame only. Not every clone is retained; where verified, under half of the shortfall comes from an unresolved V gene, and the cause of the rest is unknown. V, J and clone size are those of that table, while D and trimming were read from the DNA. In all, the sample holds approximately 8,300 clones, and roughly 92% of those were seen once. Of the sample, 2% to 2.5% falls within the top ten clones.

This receptor was identified in a female donor with metastatic renal cell carcinoma. Sequencing was performed on lymph node tissue, taken from a patient treated with anti-PD-1 therapy. The chain links TRBV6-1 with TRBJ1-4, with the D gene call left open. The nucleotide sequence is given as TGTGCCAGCAGGTCACAGCCGGCAACTAATGAAAAACTGTTTTTT. It translates to CASRSQPATNEKLFF.